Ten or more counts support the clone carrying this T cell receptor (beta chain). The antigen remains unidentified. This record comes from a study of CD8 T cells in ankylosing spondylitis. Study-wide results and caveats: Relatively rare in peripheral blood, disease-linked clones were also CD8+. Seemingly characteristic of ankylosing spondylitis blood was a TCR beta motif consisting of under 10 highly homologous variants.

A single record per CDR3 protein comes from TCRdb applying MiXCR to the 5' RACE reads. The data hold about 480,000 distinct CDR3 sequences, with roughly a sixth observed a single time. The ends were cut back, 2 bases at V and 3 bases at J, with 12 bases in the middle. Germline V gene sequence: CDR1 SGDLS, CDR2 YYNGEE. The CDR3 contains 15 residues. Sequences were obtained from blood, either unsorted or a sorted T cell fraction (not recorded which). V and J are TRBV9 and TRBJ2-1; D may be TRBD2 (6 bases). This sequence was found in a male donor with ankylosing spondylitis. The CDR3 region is CASSVRRESYNEQFF. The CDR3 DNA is TGTGCCAGCAGCGTTAGGAGGGAGAGCTACAATGAGCAGTTCTTC.